The next 8 T cell receptor beta chains were all read from a single sample in a study of T-cell reconstitution after alpha-beta-depleted transplantation in children. Unique molecular identifiers were incorporated during preparation of the TCRbeta library. TCRdb reprocessed the PCR reads via MiXCR and lists one record per CDR3 protein. The sample includes about 72,000 distinct CDR3 sequences, approximately 7.4% of them seen just once. Sequences were derived from PBMCs from the stem cell graft donor, sampled from the stem cell graft. The receptors stem from a human donor who donated a stem cell graft to a child with acute lymphoblastic leukemia.

This clonotype was observed many times. The rearrangement uses TRBV6-1 and TRBJ2-2; D is possibly TRBD1 (6 bases). V gave up 1 base and J gave up 7 bases, with 22 bases separating them. The CDR3 contains 18 residues. Germline values: CDR1 MNHNS, CDR2 SASEGT. The DNA for the CDR3 is TGTGCCAGCAGTGAAGGCGGTGGGGGCTATCGAACGGGCGGGGAGCTGTTTTTT. As protein: CASSEGGGGYRTGGELFF.

This clonotype was counted many times. The chain couples TRBV5-6 to TRBJ2-5; TRBD2 is a possible D gene (6 bases). CDR3 length equals 14 residues. V lost 4 bases and J 4 bases, leaving 14 bases between the germline ends. Germline assignment: CDR1 SGHDT and CDR2 YYEEEE. The CDR3 region has the DNA TGTGCCAGCAGCGGCACAGCGGGCGTAGAGACCCAGTACTTC. It yields the protein CASSGTAGVETQYF.

The table lists this clonotype with many counts. This rearrangement joins TRBV12-3 or TRBV12-4 to TRBJ1-1; D gene uncertain. The CDR3 length is 13 residues. The V and J ends lost 6 bases and 3 bases respectively, with 11 bases between them. This chain's CDR3 is CASRNRRDTEAFF. The CDR3 bases are TGTGCCAGCAGAAATAGGAGAGACACTGAAGCTTTCTTT.

Many counts were recorded for this clonotype. The V call is TRBV6-1, the J call TRBJ1-3; D possibly corresponds to TRBD1 (5 bases). The CDR3 extends over 15 amino acids. Trimming stripped 7 bases from V and 0 bases from J, with 13 bases between. Germline CDR1 MNHNS, CDR2 SASEGT. The CDR3 reads CASTLGGSSGNTIYF. In DNA, the CDR3 is TGTGCCAGCACCCTGGGGGGGTCCTCTGGAAACACCATATATTTT.

This clonotype was recorded at least ten times. The CDR3 loop reads CSVRVQDNSPLHF. CDR3 coding DNA: TGCAGCGTCAGGGTCCAAGATAATTCACCCCTCCACTTT. The chain recombines TRBV29-1 with TRBJ1-6; TRBD1 might be the D (5 bases). Germline CDR1 SQVTM, CDR2 ANQGSEA. This CDR3 is 13 amino acids long. The V end was cut by 6 bases, the J end by 5 bases, with 11 bases between.

This clonotype is classed as medium-sized. The chain's CDR3 is CASSAGLNTGELFF. CDR3 DNA: TGTGCCAGCAGCGCGGGACTGAACACCGGGGAGCTGTTTTTT. The rearrangement links TRBV12-3 or TRBV12-4 to TRBJ2-2, with TRBD2 as a possible D gene (6 bases). This CDR3 is 14 amino acids long. V shed 6 bases and J shed 1 base, with 9 bases lying between them.

This clonotype has just a few counts. The genes are TRBV9 and TRBJ1-5; possible D gene TRBD1, 6 bases. Germline CDR1 and CDR2: SGDLS and YYNGEE. CDR3 length: 13 residues. Trimming shortened V by 7 bases and J by 1 base, and 9 bases separated the two germline ends. CDR3 protein: CASGDRSNQPQHF. CDR3 DNA: TGTGCCAGCGGCGACAGGAGCAATCAGCCCCAGCATTTT.

The rearrangement uses TRBV27 and TRBJ1-2; no clear D gene. Germline loops: CDR1 MNHEY, CDR2 SMNVEV (reference sequence). This CDR3 has 12 amino acids. V dropped 0 bases and J dropped 5 bases, with 4 bases sitting between them. CDR3 DNA: TGTGCCAGCAGTTTATCGGGTTATGGCTACACCTTC. Translated, it gives CASSLSGYGYTF.